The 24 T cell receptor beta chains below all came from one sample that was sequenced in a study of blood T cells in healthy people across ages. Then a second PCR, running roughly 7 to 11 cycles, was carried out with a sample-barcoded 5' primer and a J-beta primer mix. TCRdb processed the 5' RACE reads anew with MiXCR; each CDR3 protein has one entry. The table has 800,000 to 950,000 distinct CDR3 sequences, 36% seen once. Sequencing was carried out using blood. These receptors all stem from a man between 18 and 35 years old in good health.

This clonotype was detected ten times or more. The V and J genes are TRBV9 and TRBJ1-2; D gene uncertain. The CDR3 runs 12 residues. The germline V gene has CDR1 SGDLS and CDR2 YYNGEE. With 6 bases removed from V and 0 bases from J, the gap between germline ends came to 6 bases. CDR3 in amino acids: CASKGSNYGYTF. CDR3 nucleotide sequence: TGTGCCAGCAAGGGTTCTAACTATGGCTACACCTTC.

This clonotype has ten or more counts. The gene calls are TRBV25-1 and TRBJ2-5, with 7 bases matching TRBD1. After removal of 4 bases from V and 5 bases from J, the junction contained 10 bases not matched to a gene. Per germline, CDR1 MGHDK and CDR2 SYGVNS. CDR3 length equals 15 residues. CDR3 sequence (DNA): TGTGCCAGCAGTGTCCTCGGGACAGCTCACGAGACCCAGTACTTC. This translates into CASSVLGTAHETQYF.

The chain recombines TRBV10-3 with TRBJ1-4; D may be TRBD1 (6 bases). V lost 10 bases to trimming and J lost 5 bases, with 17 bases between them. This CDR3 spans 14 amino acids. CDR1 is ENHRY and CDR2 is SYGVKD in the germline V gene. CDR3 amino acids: CATGGGRSNEKLFF. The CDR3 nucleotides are TGTGCCACCGGTGGGGGGCGTTCAAATGAAAAACTGTTTTTT.

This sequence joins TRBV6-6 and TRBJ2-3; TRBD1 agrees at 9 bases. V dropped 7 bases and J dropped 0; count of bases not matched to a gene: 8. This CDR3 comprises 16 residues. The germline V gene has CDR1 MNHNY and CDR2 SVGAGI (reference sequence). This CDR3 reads CASKTPGTGSTDTQYF. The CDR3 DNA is TGTGCCAGCAAGACACCCGGGACAGGGAGCACAGATACGCAGTATTTT.

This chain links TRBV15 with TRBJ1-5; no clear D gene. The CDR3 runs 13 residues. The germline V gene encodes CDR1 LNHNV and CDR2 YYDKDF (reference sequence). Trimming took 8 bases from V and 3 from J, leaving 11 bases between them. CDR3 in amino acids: CATGEGFNQPQHF. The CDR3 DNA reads TGTGCCACCGGCGAGGGATTCAATCAGCCCCAGCATTTT.

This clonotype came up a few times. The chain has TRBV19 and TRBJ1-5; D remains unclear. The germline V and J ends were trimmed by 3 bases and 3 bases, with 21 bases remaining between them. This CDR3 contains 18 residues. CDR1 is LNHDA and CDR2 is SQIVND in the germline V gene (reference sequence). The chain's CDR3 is CASSMPTQTYGSNQPQHF. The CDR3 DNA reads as TGTGCCAGTAGTATGCCGACACAAACTTATGGATCCAATCAGCCCCAGCATTTT. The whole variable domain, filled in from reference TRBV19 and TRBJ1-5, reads DGGITQSPKYLFRKEGQNVTLSCEQNLNHDAMYWYRQDPGQGLRLIYYSQIVNDFQKGDIAEGYSVSREKKESFPLTVTSAQKNPTAFYLCASSMPTQTYGSNQPQHFGDGTRLSIL.

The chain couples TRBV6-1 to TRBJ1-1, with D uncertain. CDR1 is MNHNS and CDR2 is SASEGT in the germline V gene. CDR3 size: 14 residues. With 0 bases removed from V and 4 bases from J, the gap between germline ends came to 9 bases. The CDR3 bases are TGTGCCAGCAGTGAAGCCTCAGTCCGCACTGAAGCTTTCTTT. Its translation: CASSEASVRTEAFF.

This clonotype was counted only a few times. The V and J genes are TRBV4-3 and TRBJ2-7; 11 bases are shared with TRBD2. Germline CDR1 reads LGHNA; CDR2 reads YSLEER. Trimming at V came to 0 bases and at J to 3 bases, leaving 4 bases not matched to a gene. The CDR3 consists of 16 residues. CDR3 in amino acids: CASSQETGLAVYEQYF. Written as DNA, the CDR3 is TGCGCCAGCAGCCAAGAAACGGGACTAGCGGTCTACGAGCAGTACTTC.

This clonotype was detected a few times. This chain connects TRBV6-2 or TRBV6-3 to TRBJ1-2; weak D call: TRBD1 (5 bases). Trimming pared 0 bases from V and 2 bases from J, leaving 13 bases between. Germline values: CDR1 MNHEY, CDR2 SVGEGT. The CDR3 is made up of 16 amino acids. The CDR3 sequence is CASSYSRGARNYGYTF. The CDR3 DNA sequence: TGTGCCAGCAGTTACTCTCGGGGCGCACGAAACTATGGCTACACCTTC.

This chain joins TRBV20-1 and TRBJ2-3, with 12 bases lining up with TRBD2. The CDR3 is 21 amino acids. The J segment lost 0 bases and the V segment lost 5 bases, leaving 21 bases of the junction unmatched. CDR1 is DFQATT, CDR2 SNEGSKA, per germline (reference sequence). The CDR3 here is CSAPKTSGSHLPGSSTDTQYF. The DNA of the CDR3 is TGCAGTGCTCCCAAGACTAGCGGGAGCCACCTGCCTGGTTCTAGCACAGATACGCAGTATTTT.

The CDR3, as DNA: TGTGCCAGCAGCGTTAGCGGGACGTGGGACTATGGCTACACCTTC. It specifies CASSVSGTWDYGYTF. The chain recombines TRBV9 with TRBJ1-2; a weak D match, TRBD1 (5 bases). The CDR3 is made up of 15 amino acids. Trimming removed 2 bases at V and 3 bases at J, with 14 bases between. CDR1 SGDLS and CDR2 YYNGEE come from the germline V gene.

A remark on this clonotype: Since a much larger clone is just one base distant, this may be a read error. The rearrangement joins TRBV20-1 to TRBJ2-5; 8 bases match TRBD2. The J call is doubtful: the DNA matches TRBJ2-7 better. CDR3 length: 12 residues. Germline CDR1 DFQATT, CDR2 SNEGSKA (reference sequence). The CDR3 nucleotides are TGCAGTGCTGCGCGGGGGGCGGACGAGCAGTACTTC. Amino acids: CSAARGADEQYF.

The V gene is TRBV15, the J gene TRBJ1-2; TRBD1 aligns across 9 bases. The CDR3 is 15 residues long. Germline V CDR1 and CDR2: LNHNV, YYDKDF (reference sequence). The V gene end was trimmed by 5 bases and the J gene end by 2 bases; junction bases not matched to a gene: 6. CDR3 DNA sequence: TGTGCCACCAGCGCTCGCACAGGGGGCAACTATGGCTACACCTTC. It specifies CATSARTGGNYGYTF.

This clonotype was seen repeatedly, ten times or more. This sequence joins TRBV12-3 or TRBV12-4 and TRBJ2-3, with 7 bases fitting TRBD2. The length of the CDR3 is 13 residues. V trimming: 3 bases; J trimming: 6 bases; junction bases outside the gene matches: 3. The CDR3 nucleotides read TGTGCCAGCAGTTTGGGGGGGTTGGATACGCAGTATTTT. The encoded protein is CASSLGGLDTQYF.

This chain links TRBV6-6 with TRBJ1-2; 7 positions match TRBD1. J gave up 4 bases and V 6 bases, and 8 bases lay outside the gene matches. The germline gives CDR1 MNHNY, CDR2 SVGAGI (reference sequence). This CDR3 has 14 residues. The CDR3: CASSKGTATYGYTF. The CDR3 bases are TGTGCCAGCAGCAAAGGGACAGCGACCTATGGCTACACCTTC.

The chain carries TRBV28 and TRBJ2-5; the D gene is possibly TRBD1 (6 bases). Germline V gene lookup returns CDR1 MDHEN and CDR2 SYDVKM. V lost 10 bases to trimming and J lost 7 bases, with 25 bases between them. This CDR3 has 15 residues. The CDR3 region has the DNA TGTGCCACCAAAGTGGGGGCAGCCCTGAATTGGACCCAGTACTTC. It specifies CATKVGAALNWTQYF.

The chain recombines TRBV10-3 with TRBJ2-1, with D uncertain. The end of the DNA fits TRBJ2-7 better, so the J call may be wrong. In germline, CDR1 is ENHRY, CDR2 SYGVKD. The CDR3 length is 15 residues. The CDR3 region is CAIRLQVDPYNEQYF. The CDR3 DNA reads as TGTGCCATCAGGCTTCAGGTAGACCCCTACAATGAGCAGTACTTC.

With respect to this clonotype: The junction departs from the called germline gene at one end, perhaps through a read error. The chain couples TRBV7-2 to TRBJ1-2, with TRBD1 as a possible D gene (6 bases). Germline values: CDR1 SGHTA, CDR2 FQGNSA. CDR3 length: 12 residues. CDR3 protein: CASSYREYGFTF. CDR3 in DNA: TGTGCCAGCAGCTACAGGGAGTATGGCTTCACCTTC.

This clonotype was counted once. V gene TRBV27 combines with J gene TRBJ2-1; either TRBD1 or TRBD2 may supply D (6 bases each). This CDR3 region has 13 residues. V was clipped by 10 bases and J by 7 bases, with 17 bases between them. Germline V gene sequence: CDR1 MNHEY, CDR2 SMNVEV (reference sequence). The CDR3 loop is CATRRGSRNEQFF. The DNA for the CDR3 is TGTGCCACCCGGAGGGGGAGTAGGAATGAGCAGTTCTTC.

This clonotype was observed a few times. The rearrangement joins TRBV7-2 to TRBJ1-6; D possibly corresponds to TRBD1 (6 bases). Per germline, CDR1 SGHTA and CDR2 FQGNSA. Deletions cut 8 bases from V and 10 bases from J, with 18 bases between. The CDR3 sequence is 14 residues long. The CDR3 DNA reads TGTGCCAGCCGGAGATCAGGGGAACGCTCACCCCTCCACTTT. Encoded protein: CASRRSGERSPLHF.

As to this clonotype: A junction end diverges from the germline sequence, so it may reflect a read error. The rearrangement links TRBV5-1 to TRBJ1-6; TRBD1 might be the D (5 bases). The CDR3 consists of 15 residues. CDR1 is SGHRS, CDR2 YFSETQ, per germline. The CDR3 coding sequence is TGCGCCAGCAGCTTGGCCCCCAGGGACGCTTCACCCCCCCACTTT. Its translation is CASSLAPRDASPPHF.

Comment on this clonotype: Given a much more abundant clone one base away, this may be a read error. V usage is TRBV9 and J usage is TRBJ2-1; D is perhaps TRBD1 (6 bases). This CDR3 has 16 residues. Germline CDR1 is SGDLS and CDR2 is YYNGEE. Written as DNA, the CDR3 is TGTACCAGCAGCGACCACAGGGAGAGCTCCTACAATGAGCAGTTCTTC. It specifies CTSSDHRESSYNEQFF.

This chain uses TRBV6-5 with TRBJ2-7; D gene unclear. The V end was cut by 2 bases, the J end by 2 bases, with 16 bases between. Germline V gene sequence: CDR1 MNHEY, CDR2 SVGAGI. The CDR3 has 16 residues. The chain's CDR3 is CASSYRTFGSTYEQYF. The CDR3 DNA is TGTGCCAGCAGTTACCGCACCTTCGGCAGCACCTACGAGCAGTACTTC.

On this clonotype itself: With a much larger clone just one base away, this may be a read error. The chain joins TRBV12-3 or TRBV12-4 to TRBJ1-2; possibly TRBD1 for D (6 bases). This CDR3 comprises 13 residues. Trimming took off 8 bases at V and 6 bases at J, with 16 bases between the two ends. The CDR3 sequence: CASEQGINDGYTF. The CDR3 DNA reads TGTGCCAGCGAGCAGGGGATAAACGATGGCTACACCTTC.